This entry describes one T cell receptor beta chain. These data are taken from a study of blood T cell repertoires in COVID-19. Study at large: COVID-19 samples, acute and convalescent, were from the United States, Italy and Spain. PBMCs, B-cell-depleted T cells, or T cells provided the cDNA or gDNA that made up the material.

Germline V lookup: CDR1 LGHDT, CDR2 YNNKEL (reference sequence). Trimming removed 0 bases from V and 11 bases from J, with 16 bases in between. The CDR3 consists of 14 residues. Seattle patients were enrolled during active infection and followed longitudinally. Per the authors' pipeline: Reference gene primer amplification gave nucleated cell count estimates. Libraries were prepared by immunoSEQ multiplex PCR; TCRdb keeps only in-frame clonotypes and omits some of them. The V and J calls and clone size are taken from that table; D and trimming were inferred from the DNA. The data show tens of thousands of clones, with around 81% seen just once and around 24% held by the top ten.

The sequenced sample was peripheral blood. The sequence was obtained from a woman over 75 with COVID-19, enrolled during active disease. The chain has TRBV3-1 (or the pseudogene TRBV3-2) and TRBJ1-1; the D gene is possibly TRBD1 (6 bases). The CDR3: CASSQDVDRQAAFF. CDR3 bases: TGTGCCAGCAGCCAAGATGTTGACAGACAGGCGGCTTTCTTT.